The 25 T cell receptor beta chains reported below all come from one sample, sequenced in a study of shared T cell receptors in the human thymus. Profiling relied on immunoSEQ multiplex PCR, and the TCRdb table lists in-frame clones only, not all of them. The table has a few hundred thousand clones, approximately 95% seen once. The sample comprised thymocytes. These receptors came from a human donor.

V usage is TRBV27 and J usage is TRBJ2-4; D might be TRBD1 or TRBD2, each matching 5 bases. The V and J ends lost 3 bases and 4 bases respectively, with 16 bases between them. The CDR3 totals 16 residues. Germline loops: CDR1 MNHEY, CDR2 SMNVEV (reference sequence). CDR3 protein: CASSFLPGAVKNIQYF. For the CDR3, the DNA is TGTGCCAGCAGTTTTCTTCCCGGGGCAGTGAAAAACATTCAGTACTTC.

This sequence joins TRBV5-1 and TRBJ2-1, with a tentative D call TRBD2 (6 bases). V dropped 0 bases and J dropped 2 bases, with 24 bases sitting between them. This CDR3 contains 20 residues. Per germline, CDR1 SGHRS and CDR2 YFSETQ. CDR3 amino acids: CASSLVPPSFGAGTYNEQFF. The CDR3 DNA follows: TGCGCCAGCAGCTTGGTTCCCCCGTCTTTCGGCGCGGGGACCTACAATGAGCAGTTCTTC.

This chain connects TRBV28 to TRBJ2-5; a weak D match, TRBD2 (6 bases). V was shortened by 4 bases and J by 2 bases, with 8 bases between the two germline ends. CDR1 and CDR2 from the germline V gene are MDHEN and SYDVKM. The CDR3 consists of 13 residues. CDR3 coding DNA: TGTGCCAGCAGTTACCGGGGGCAAGAGACCCAGTACTTC. Translated, it gives CASSYRGQETQYF.

This chain uses TRBV11-2 with TRBJ2-1; TRBD2 is a possible D gene (5 bases). V shed 3 bases and J shed 2 bases, with 14 bases lying between them. The CDR3 has 16 residues. Looked up from germline, CDR1 is SGHAT and CDR2 is FQNNGV. The CDR3 DNA is TGTGCCAGCAGCTTGGACTCACCAAAGCCCTACAATGAGCAGTTCTTC. Residues: CASSLDSPKPYNEQFF.

This clone occurred a few times. The chain is built from TRBV10-1 and TRBJ2-1; D possibly matches TRBD1 or TRBD2 (6 bases each). Germline V gene sequence: CDR1 WNHNN, CDR2 SYGVQD (reference sequence). The CDR3 totals 16 residues. V dropped 1 base and J dropped 3 bases, with 13 bases sitting between them. Here the CDR3 reads CASSECKGGFYNEQFF. DNA of the CDR3: TGCGCCAGCAGTGAGTGTAAGGGGGGTTTCTACAATGAGCAGTTCTTC.

This sequence joins TRBV23-1 and TRBJ2-5; 10 bases line up with TRBD1. TRBV23-1 is assigned to the ORF class and has an uncertain function. The CDR3 is 13 amino acids. Trimming took 7 bases from V and 4 from J; bases not matched to a gene: 3. CDR3 sequence (DNA): TGCGCCAGCACGACAGGGGGCGCAGAGACCCAGTACTTC. As protein: CASTTGGAETQYF.

The chain combines TRBV11-2 with TRBJ1-4, with 7 bases that match TRBD1. The CDR3 is 16 residues long. Unmatched junction bases numbered 6, after V lost 5 bases and J lost 0 bases. Germline V CDR1 and CDR2: SGHAT, FQNNGV. The chain's CDR3 is CASSPHTGATNEKLFF. CDR3 DNA: TGTGCCAGCAGCCCGCATACAGGGGCAACTAATGAAAAACTGTTTTTT.

The chain has TRBV18 and TRBJ1-4; TRBD1 matches at 9 bases. After removal of 0 bases from V and 6 bases from J, the junction contained 11 bases not matched to a gene. This CDR3 has 18 residues. Germline V gene sequence: CDR1 KGHSH, CDR2 LQKENI. This CDR3 is CASSPPSGVQGAYEKLFF. CDR3 coding DNA: TGTGCCAGCTCACCACCGTCGGGGGTACAGGGGGCTTATGAAAAACTGTTTTTT.

This clone has just a few counts. The chain recombines TRBV5-4 with TRBJ2-7; TRBD2 matches 8 bases. In germline, CDR1 is SGHNT, CDR2 YYREEE (reference sequence). This CDR3 has 14 residues. V lost 2 bases and J lost 3; bases outside the gene matches: 4. This CDR3 is CASSFPGTSYEQYF. CDR3 coding DNA: TGTGCCAGCAGCTTCCCCGGGACTAGCTACGAGCAGTACTTC. Full variable domain (outside the CDR3, taken from reference TRBV5-4 and TRBJ2-7): ETGVTQSPTHLIKTRGQQVTLRCSSQSGHNTVSWYQQALGQGPQFIFQYYREEENGRGNFPPRFSGLQFPNYSSELNVNALELDDSALYLCASSFPGTSYEQYFGPGTRLTVT.

This rearrangement joins TRBV7-3 to TRBJ2-1, with D possibly matching TRBD2 (6 bases). Germline-derived CDR1 and CDR2 are SGHTA and FQGTGA. V lost 0 bases and J lost 7, with 7 bases in between. The CDR3 has 13 residues. CDR3 sequence reads: CASSLTGRNEQFF. The DNA of the CDR3 is TGTGCCAGCAGCTTAACGGGGAGGAATGAGCAGTTCTTC.

In its sample, this clone was seen once. The rearrangement uses TRBV5-8 and TRBJ2-3; D not certain. The V and J ends lost 0 bases and 0 bases respectively, with 8 bases between them. Germline CDR1 and CDR2: SGHTS and YDEGEE. CDR3 size: 15 residues. For the CDR3, the DNA is TGTGCCAGCAGCTTGGAAGTCTCCAGCACAGATACGCAGTATTTT. This translates into CASSLEVSSTDTQYF.

Worth noting for this clone: The germline gene is not matched at one end of the junction; a read error may be the cause. This chain uses TRBV10-1 with TRBJ1-1; 8 bases are a match to TRBD1. The CDR3 has 14 amino acids. Germline loops: CDR1 WNHNN, CDR2 SYGVQD (reference sequence). The CDR3 region has the DNA TGCGCCAGCACTGAGACAGGGGCCAACACTGAAGCTTTCTTT. This translates into CASTETGANTEAFF.

The chain combines TRBV27 with TRBJ2-2; no firm D call. The CDR3 totals 18 residues. Germline CDR1 reads MNHEY; CDR2 reads SMNVEV (reference sequence). V gave up 3 bases and J gave up 2 bases, with 19 bases separating them. CDR3 sequence: CASSFYQTLSTNTGELFF. DNA of the CDR3: TGTGCCAGCAGTTTCTACCAGACCTTGTCAACCAACACCGGGGAGCTGTTTTTT.

This rearrangement joins TRBV19 to TRBJ1-4; D is unclear. The CDR3 runs 15 residues. Germline values: CDR1 LNHDA, CDR2 SQIVND (reference sequence). The V end lost 7 bases, the J end lost 8 bases, and 20 bases lay between the germline ends. This CDR3 is CASNTPTMGEEKLFF. The CDR3 DNA reads as TGTGCCAGTAACACTCCAACAATGGGCGAGGAAAAACTGTTTTTT.

The CDR3 region is CASSWVQQGLNEKLFF. DNA for the CDR3: TGTGCCAGCAGTTGGGTCCAACAGGGACTTAATGAAAAACTGTTTTTT. The chain links TRBV27 to TRBJ1-4, with D tentatively TRBD1 (6 bases). CDR1 and CDR2 (germline): MNHEY, SMNVEV (reference sequence). CDR3 length: 16 amino acids. V lost 4 bases, J lost 4 bases, and 16 bases lay in between.

The chain recombines TRBV9 with TRBJ2-3, with D perhaps matching TRBD2 (5 bases). The CDR3 spans 14 residues. Trimming removed 7 bases at V and 0 bases at J, with 12 bases between. Germline V gene data show CDR1 as SGDLS and CDR2 as YYNGEE. CDR3 amino acids: CASRGSRSTDTQYF. The CDR3 DNA reads as TGTGCCAGCCGCGGGTCGCGAAGCACAGATACGCAGTATTTT.

V and J are TRBV2 and TRBJ2-7; 8 positions match TRBD2. CDR1 and CDR2 (germline): SNHLY, FYNNEI. CDR3 length: 17 residues. Germline trimming cut 2 bases from V and 0 bases from J; bases unmatched to any gene: 9. This CDR3 is CASSESGTSGISYEQYF. The CDR3 nucleotides read TGTGCCAGCAGTGAATCTGGCACTAGCGGCATCTCCTACGAGCAGTACTTC. Together with reference TRBV2 and TRBJ2-7, the CDR3 gives the full variable domain: EPEVTQTPSHQVTQMGQEVILRCVPISNHLYFYWYRQILGQKVEFLVSFYNNEISEKSEIFDDQFSVERPDGSNFTLKIRSTKLEDSAMYFCASSESGTSGISYEQYFGPGTRLTVT.

The J gene is TRBJ1-3, the V gene TRBV10-2, with a tentative D call TRBD1 (6 bases). Trimming removed 0 bases from V and 4 bases from J, with 13 bases in between. The germline V gene has CDR1 WSHSY and CDR2 SAAADI. This CDR3 has 16 amino acids. Here the CDR3 DNA reads TGCGCCAGCAGTGAGTCTTGGAACAGGGTCGGAAACACCATATATTTT. Amino acid sequence: CASSESWNRVGNTIYF.

The table lists this clone with a count of one. The chain joins TRBV19 to TRBJ1-5; a possible D gene is TRBD1 (5 bases). The V end lost 4 bases, the J end lost 3 bases, and 22 bases lay between the germline ends. This CDR3 region has 18 residues. Germline CDR1 reads LNHDA; CDR2 reads SQIVND (reference sequence). CDR3 nucleotide sequence: TGTGCCAGTAGTACCCCGGGACTCTCAACGGACCCCAATCAGCCCCAGCATTTT. Amino acid sequence: CASSTPGLSTDPNQPQHF.

This clone appeared a few times. V gene TRBV28 combines with J gene TRBJ1-2; a weak D match, TRBD1 (5 bases). This CDR3 has 13 residues. Germline V gene sequence: CDR1 MDHEN, CDR2 SYDVKM. V was shortened by 6 bases and J by 4 bases, with 12 bases between the two germline ends. CDR3 nucleotide sequence: TGTGCCAGCAGGGAGGGGCTGATCTATGGCTACACCTTC. This translates into CASREGLIYGYTF.

The rearrangement uses TRBV9 and TRBJ2-3; no clear D. V dropped 0 bases and J dropped 1 base, with 15 bases sitting between them. CDR3 size: 17 residues. CDR1 is SGDLS, CDR2 YYNGEE, per germline. In DNA form, the CDR3 reads TGTGCCAGCAGCGTAGTTGGGCGGAGTGGGGGCACAGATACGCAGTATTTT. Translating it yields CASSVVGRSGGTDTQYF.

The CDR3 sequence: CASSFPLMAGSYNEQFF. In DNA, the CDR3 is TGTGCCAGCAGTTTCCCCTTGATGGCGGGGTCCTACAATGAGCAGTTCTTC. V is TRBV27 and J is TRBJ2-1; a weak D match, TRBD2 (6 bases). Per germline, CDR1 MNHEY and CDR2 SMNVEV (reference sequence). Trimming cost V 3 bases and J 1 base, with 16 bases left between them. The CDR3 runs to 17 residues.

The CDR3 DNA reads TGTGCCAGCTCACCGGCGAGCAGGGACCGATACGAGCAGTACTTC. It specifies CASSPASRDRYEQYF. The gene calls are TRBV18 and TRBJ2-7; D may correspond to TRBD1 or TRBD2 (5 bases each). The ends were cut back, 3 bases at V and 4 bases at J, with 16 bases in the middle. Germline assignment: CDR1 KGHSH and CDR2 LQKENI. CDR3 size: 15 residues.

This chain joins TRBV7-9 and TRBJ1-3; 7 bases align to TRBD1. CDR3 size: 16 residues. Unmatched junction bases numbered 8, after V lost 5 bases and J lost 1 base. Germline V CDR1 and CDR2: SEHNR, FQNEAQ (reference sequence). CDR3 sequence (DNA): TGTGCCAGCAGCCGACAAGTGACAGGGTCTGGAAACACCATATATTTT. It encodes CASSRQVTGSGNTIYF.

The CDR3 sequence is CASSLLTDRAKNIQYF. In DNA form, the CDR3 reads TGTGCCAGCAGCCTACTTACCGACAGAGCCAAAAACATTCAGTACTTC. V is TRBV4-2 and J is TRBJ2-4; D is perhaps TRBD1 (5 bases). The ends were cut back, 4 bases at V and 0 bases at J, with 13 bases in the middle. This CDR3 has 16 amino acids. CDR1 and CDR2 (germline): LGHNA, YNFKEQ.